The 21 T cell receptor beta chains reported below all come from one sample, sequenced in a study of Ad26.COV2.S vaccination and SARS-CoV-2 variants. Regarding treatment: roughly 18 received Ad26.COV2.S at low or high dose, single or two shots; roughly 5 received placebo; per-sample allocation not given. Day 63 after the first injection of vaccine or placebo was the sampling time. The protocol was immunoSEQ multiplex PCR, while the TCRdb copy is restricted to in-frame clones and leaves out a portion. The sample records over 400,000 clones, about 90% being singletons. Sequenced here: peripheral blood, sampled in a trial of Ad26.COV2.S vaccine versus placebo. Receptor source: a person aged 18-60 years who received the Ad26.COV2.S COVID-19 vaccine or a placebo.

The chain carries TRBV3-1 (or the pseudogene TRBV3-2) and TRBJ2-3; 15 bases are a match to TRBD2. The germline CDR1 and CDR2 sequences are LGHDT and YNNKEL (reference sequence). V lost 0 bases to trimming and J lost 4 bases; unmatched junction nucleotides: 5. CDR3 length: 18 amino acids. In DNA, the CDR3 is TGTGCCAGCAGCCAAGAAGGACTAGCGGGGGGGCCCCCAGATACGCAGTATTTT. This encodes CASSQEGLAGGPPDTQYF.

The gene calls are TRBV18 and TRBJ1-6; 7 bases match TRBD1. CDR1 KGHSH and CDR2 LQKENI come from the germline V gene. CDR3 length: 16 residues. V gave up 3 bases and J gave up 10 bases; unmatched junction bases: 12. CDR3 coding DNA: TGTGCCAGCTCACCGGCGCTCGGACAGGCAGGATCACCCCTCCACTTT. Its protein product is CASSPALGQAGSPLHF.

The chain couples TRBV7-8 to TRBJ2-2; the match to TRBD2 covers 10 bases. From germline, CDR1 is SGHVS and CDR2 FQNEAQ. CDR3 size: 17 residues. With V trimmed by 5 bases and J by 4 bases, 10 bases remained unmatched. The CDR3 region is CASSPLGASGGTGELFF. The CDR3 DNA reads TGTGCCAGCAGCCCATTAGGGGCTAGCGGGGGCACCGGGGAGCTGTTTTTT.

The chain employs TRBV10-1 and TRBJ2-1, with D possibly matching TRBD2 (5 bases). Trimming took off 3 bases at V and 12 bases at J, with 21 bases between the two ends. The CDR3 is 15 amino acids. CDR1 is WNHNN, CDR2 SYGVQD, per germline (reference sequence). In DNA form, the CDR3 reads TGCGCCAGCAGTGAAAGTTCTAGTCGGGGTCCCGCGCAGTTCTTC. This gives the protein CASSESSSRGPAQFF.

In the case of this clone: One end of the junction fails to match germline, which may point to a read error. The chain uses TRBV7-7 and TRBJ1-6; a weak D match, TRBD1 (5 bases). Looked up from germline, CDR1 is SSHAT and CDR2 is FNYEAQ (reference sequence). The CDR3 consists of 18 residues. CDR3 in amino acids: CASSHIRGEGSYNSPLHF. The CDR3 DNA follows: TGTGCTAGCAGCCATATTCGGGGGGAGGGGTCCTATAATTCACCCCTCCACTTT.

The chain has TRBV6-5 and TRBJ1-6; D unresolved. The CDR3 spans 14 residues. The ends were cut back, 3 bases at V and 0 bases at J, with 3 bases in the middle. Germline CDR1 is MNHEY and CDR2 is SVGAGI. The CDR3 DNA is TGTGCCAGCAGTTATAGCTCCTATAATTCACCCCTCCACTTT. Amino acids: CASSYSSYNSPLHF.

The chain has TRBV20-1 and TRBJ1-2, with a weak D call TRBD1 (6 bases). The CDR3 is 17 amino acids. Per the germline V gene, CDR1 is DFQATT and CDR2 is SNEGSKA (reference sequence). Trimming shortened V by 3 bases and J by 6 bases, and 26 bases separated the two germline ends. The CDR3: CSASRAGPTLGGDGYTF. The CDR3 DNA follows: TGCAGTGCTAGTAGGGCGGGCCCTACCTTAGGGGGGGATGGCTACACCTTC.

V usage is TRBV7-9 and J usage is TRBJ2-5; perhaps TRBD2 as D (6 bases). The germline gives CDR1 SEHNR, CDR2 FQNEAQ (reference sequence). The CDR3 covers 14 residues. V was shortened by 1 base and J by 5 bases, with 11 bases between the two germline ends. In DNA form, the CDR3 reads TGTGCCAGCAGCTTAGGGGGGGTATGGGAGACCCAGTACTTC. Its protein product is CASSLGGVWETQYF. Full variable domain (missing parts from reference TRBV7-9 and TRBJ2-5): DTGVSQNPRHKITKRGQNVTFRCDPISEHNRLYWYRQTLGQGPEFLTYFQNEAQLEKSRLLSDRFSAERPKGSFSTLEIQRTEQGDSAMYLCASSLGGVWETQYFGPGTRLLVL.

The J gene is TRBJ2-1, the V gene TRBV15; possibly TRBD1 for D (5 bases). V lost 8 bases to trimming and J lost 8 bases, with 16 bases between them. CDR3 size: 13 residues. Germline V gene sequence: CDR1 LNHNV, CDR2 YYDKDF (reference sequence). The CDR3 reads CATGGAGSDEQFF. The CDR3 nucleotides are TGTGCCACCGGTGGCGCAGGGTCCGATGAGCAGTTCTTC.

This chain joins TRBV7-2 and TRBJ2-2; D not certain. V lost 5 bases, J lost 5 bases, and 12 bases lay in between. The CDR3 spans 14 residues. Per the germline V gene, CDR1 is SGHTA and CDR2 is FQGNSA. In DNA, the CDR3 is TGTGCCAGCAGCCCAACCGGCACGACCGGGGAGCTGTTTTTT. Protein product: CASSPTGTTGELFF.

The chain combines TRBV28 with TRBJ1-2; D unclear. The CDR3 is made up of 13 amino acids. Trimming left V 5 bases short and J 8 bases short, with 15 bases between. Germline V CDR1 and CDR2: MDHEN, SYDVKM. The CDR3 loop is CASSQSREWGYTF. The DNA of the CDR3 is TGTGCCAGCAGTCAGAGTAGAGAATGGGGCTACACCTTC.

The chain has TRBV30 and TRBJ2-7; TRBD1 agrees at 7 bases. This CDR3 has 14 residues. CDR1 is GTSNPN, CDR2 SVGIG, per germline (reference sequence). J lost 3 bases, V lost 4 bases, and 9 bases had no gene match. In DNA, the CDR3 is TGTGCCTGGAACAACCTCAGGGGGAACTACGAGCAGTACTTC. It is translated as CAWNNLRGNYEQYF.

This sequence joins TRBV20-1 and TRBJ2-2; D gene uncertain. This CDR3 has 11 amino acids. Trimming shortened V by 0 bases and J by 7 bases, and 3 bases separated the two germline ends. Germline V CDR1 and CDR2: DFQATT, SNEGSKA (reference sequence). This CDR3 reads CSARDRGELFF. CDR3 DNA: TGCAGTGCTAGAGATCGCGGGGAGCTGTTTTTT.

This clone was detected once. The CDR3 region is CASSLGGGLVTDTQYF. The CDR3 DNA follows: TGTGCCAGCAGCTTAGGTGGGGGACTCGTCACAGATACGCAGTATTTT. The gene calls are TRBV7-2 and TRBJ2-3, with D maybe TRBD2 (6 bases). V lost 1 base and J 2 bases, leaving 13 bases between the germline ends. This CDR3 is 16 amino acids long. Germline V gene lookup returns CDR1 SGHTA and CDR2 FQGNSA.

On this clone: The sample holds other DNA sequences that translate to the same CDR3. The chain joins TRBV9 to TRBJ2-3, with D tentatively TRBD2 (7 bases). The V and J ends lost 0 bases and 6 bases respectively, with 11 bases between them. The CDR3 consists of 14 residues. Germline V lookup: CDR1 SGDLS, CDR2 YYNGEE. The CDR3, as DNA: TGTGCCAGCAGCGTAGGCGGGGGCGCGGATACGCAGTATTTT. Amino acids: CASSVGGGADTQYF.

The chain links TRBV5-4 to TRBJ2-7, with D maybe TRBD2 (5 bases). The CDR3 extends over 17 amino acids. V gave up 2 bases and J gave up 5 bases, with 23 bases separating them. Germline V CDR1 and CDR2: SGHNT, YYREEE (reference sequence). Written as DNA, the CDR3 is TGTGCCAGCAGCTTAGGAGGCCCCGGGTTAATGGGAGACGAGCAGTACTTC. It codes for CASSLGGPGLMGDEQYF.

The CDR3 is CASSYHRPTNTGELFF. The CDR3 bases are TGTGCCAGCAGTTACCACAGGCCTACGAACACCGGGGAGCTGTTTTTT. The V call is TRBV6-5, the J call TRBJ2-2; D may be TRBD1 (5 bases). The V end was cut by 2 bases, the J end by 0 bases, with 10 bases between. This CDR3 has 16 residues. Germline loops: CDR1 MNHEY, CDR2 SVGAGI.

The rearrangement uses TRBV2 and TRBJ1-2, with TRBD1 as a possible D gene (5 bases). This CDR3 has 13 residues. Deletions cut 7 bases from V and 4 bases from J, with 13 bases between. Germline loops: CDR1 SNHLY, CDR2 FYNNEI. This CDR3 reads CASMRGFGYGYTF. Written as DNA, the CDR3 is TGTGCCAGCATGAGGGGTTTCGGCTATGGCTACACCTTC.

This chain uses TRBV5-8 with TRBJ2-3; TRBD1 matches at 11 bases. Germline CDR1 reads SGHTS; CDR2 reads YDEGEE. J lost 4 bases, V lost 4 bases, and 2 bases had no gene match. The CDR3 covers 14 residues. CDR3 residues: CASSAGQGADTQYF. CDR3 bases: TGTGCCAGCAGCGCGGGACAGGGGGCAGATACGCAGTATTTT.

The CDR3 bases are TGTGCCAGCAGCCAGAGGACGACAGGAGAAAGCTCCTATAATTCACCCCTCCACTTT. Translation gives CASSQRTTGESSYNSPLHF. The chain carries TRBV14 and TRBJ1-6, with D tentatively TRBD1 (6 bases). The CDR3 is made up of 19 amino acids. Germline V gene lookup returns CDR1 SGHDN and CDR2 FVKESK. Trimming removed 3 bases at V and 0 bases at J, with 18 bases between.

The V and J genes are TRBV7-2 and TRBJ2-7, with 8 bases lining up with TRBD2. CDR3 length: 15 amino acids. V lost 2 bases and J lost 4; bases outside the gene matches: 7. Germline V CDR1 and CDR2: SGHTA, FQGNSA. The CDR3 loop reads CASSLQPLAAYEQYF. The CDR3 region has the DNA TGTGCCAGCAGCTTACAACCACTAGCGGCTTACGAGCAGTACTTC.